A single sample is the source of the 18 T cell receptor beta chains below, sequenced in a study of cytomegalovirus exposure and HLA in healthy donors. The primer mix had 60 Vbeta and 13 Jbeta primers. Here immunoSEQ multiplex PCR was the method, and the copy in TCRdb shows in-frame clones only, minus some. Counted here are around 100,000 clones, 82% occurring once; the ten biggest clones make up approximately 23%. Sequencing input: PBMCs. These receptors were obtained from a young man in good health and CMV-seropositive.

The CDR3 protein is CASSLGVYGYTF. CDR3 sequence (DNA): TGTGCCAGCAGCTTGGGAGTATATGGCTACACCTTC. The chain recombines TRBV7-9 with TRBJ1-2; the D is unclear. Trimming removed 3 bases at V and 5 bases at J, with 7 bases between. This CDR3 contains 12 residues. The germline V gene has CDR1 SEHNR and CDR2 FQNEAQ (reference sequence).

The gene calls are TRBV2 and TRBJ1-1; tentatively, D is TRBD1 (6 bases). V lost 6 bases and J 1 base, leaving 9 bases between the germline ends. CDR3 length: 13 residues. The V gene's germline CDR1 is SNHLY and CDR2 FYNNEI. In DNA, the CDR3 is TGTGCCAGCAGAGGACAGACGAACACTGAAGCTTTCTTT. Protein product: CASRGQTNTEAFF.

The chain uses TRBV19 and TRBJ1-1, with TRBD1 matching over 7 bases. Germline V gene lookup returns CDR1 LNHDA and CDR2 SQIVND (reference sequence). Losses at the gene ends were 9 bases for V and 4 bases for J; bases not matched to a gene: 14. The CDR3 extends over 15 amino acids. CDR3 residues: CASTTRGRGFTEAFF. CDR3 nucleotide sequence: TGTGCCAGCACGACGAGGGGGCGCGGGTTCACTGAAGCTTTCTTT.

This clone was counted between two and nine times. The rearrangement joins TRBV25-1 to TRBJ2-3, with D uncertain. This CDR3 has 11 residues. Per germline, CDR1 MGHDK and CDR2 SYGVNS. Trimming took 4 bases from V and 5 from J, leaving 4 bases between them. Here the CDR3 reads CASSVRDTQYF. CDR3 bases: TGTGCCAGCAGTGTGCGAGATACGCAGTATTTT.

The chain combines TRBV9 with TRBJ2-3; TRBD2 is a possible D gene (7 bases). CDR1 is SGDLS and CDR2 is YYNGEE in the germline V gene. This CDR3 contains 16 residues. Trimming cost V 7 bases and J 0 bases, with 18 bases left between them. In DNA, the CDR3 is TGTGCCAGCTGTAGGACGGGGGGCCTTAGCACAGATACGCAGTATTTT. This codes for CASCRTGGLSTDTQYF.

The rearrangement joins TRBV25-1 to TRBJ2-7; D uncertain. The ends were cut back, 5 bases at V and 3 bases at J, with 11 bases in the middle. Germline V gene lookup returns CDR1 MGHDK and CDR2 SYGVNS. CDR3 length: 13 amino acids. In DNA, the CDR3 is TGTGCCAGCAGTCACACAACATACTACGAGCAGTACGTC. Protein sequence: CASSHTTYYEQYV.

Only one count was recorded for this clone. The genes are TRBV5-1 and TRBJ2-7; 7 bases align to TRBD1. With V trimmed by 2 bases and J by 6 bases, 2 bases remained unmatched. The CDR3 consists of 12 residues. Germline lookup yields CDR1 SGHRS and CDR2 YFSETQ. The CDR3: CASSFRGREQYV. CDR3 nucleotide sequence: TGCGCCAGCAGCTTTAGGGGGCGCGAGCAGTACGTC.

This clone was seen only a few times. CDR3 region: CASTLGVSGYTF. Written as DNA, the CDR3 is TGTGCCAGTACACTCGGCGTTAGCGGCTACACCTTC. The chain carries TRBV19 and TRBJ1-2; D is undetermined. This CDR3 has 12 residues. Between the trimmed V and J ends, which lost 7 bases and 8 bases, there was a span of 14 bases. Germline CDR1 LNHDA, CDR2 SQIVND (reference sequence).

The rearrangement uses TRBV7-2 and TRBJ2-5, with 7 bases lining up with TRBD1. The DNA end favors TRBJ2-7, so the J call may be wrong. The CDR3 spans 15 residues. From germline, CDR1 is SGHTA and CDR2 FQGNSA. For the CDR3, the DNA is TGTGCCAGCAGCTTAGCCTTTCAGGGGGCCTACGAGCAGTACTTC. Translation: CASSLAFQGAYEQYF.

This clone was observed a single time. The chain has TRBV30 and TRBJ2-1; TRBD1 might be the D (6 bases). There are 11 residues in the CDR3. CDR1 GTSNPN and CDR2 SVGIG come from the germline V gene (reference sequence). Trimming stripped 5 bases from V and 13 bases from J, with 15 bases between. CDR3 bases: TGTGCCTGGTACACTCCGGGACATCAGTTCTTC. The encoded protein is CAWYTPGHQFF.

CDR3 region: CASSAAGRTDTQYF. The DNA for the CDR3 is TGCGCCAGCAGCGCAGCGGGGCGCACAGATACGCAGTATTTT. The J gene is TRBJ2-3, the V gene TRBV5-1; 7 bases agree with TRBD2. Germline CDR1 is SGHRS and CDR2 is YFSETQ. This CDR3 spans 14 amino acids. The J segment lost 1 base and the V segment lost 4 bases, leaving 3 bases of the junction unmatched.

This chain uses TRBV7-9 with TRBJ1-3; D call uncertain. V was clipped by 5 bases and J by 0 bases, with 11 bases between them. This CDR3 contains 15 residues. CDR1 SEHNR and CDR2 FQNEAQ come from the germline V gene (reference sequence). The chain's CDR3 is CASSPPGVSGNTIYF. The CDR3 DNA sequence: TGTGCCAGCAGCCCCCCCGGTGTCTCTGGAAACACCATATATTTT.

V gene TRBV10-2 combines with J gene TRBJ2-7; 8 bases are a match to TRBD2. The CDR3 sequence is 13 residues long. V was clipped by 4 bases and J by 7 bases; unmatched bases: 6. Germline V gene lookup returns CDR1 WSHSY and CDR2 SAAADI. CDR3 residues: CASSVTGGGEQYV. CDR3 bases: TGCGCCAGCAGTGTTACGGGAGGGGGTGAGCAGTACGTC.

The chain uses TRBV27 and TRBJ1-1; 9 positions match TRBD1. From germline, CDR1 is MNHEY and CDR2 SMNVEV (reference sequence). The CDR3 runs to 13 residues. The ends lost 7 bases at V and 4 bases at J; junction bases unmatched: 4. Here the CDR3 reads CASKKTGGTEAFF. Here the CDR3 DNA reads TGTGCCAGCAAGAAGACAGGGGGCACTGAAGCTTTCTTT.

The V call is TRBV5-5, the J call TRBJ2-1, with D perhaps TRBD1 (6 bases). The CDR3 consists of 15 residues. Deletions cut 4 bases from V and 9 bases from J, with 20 bases between. CDR1 is SGHKS, CDR2 YYEKEE, per germline (reference sequence). The CDR3 sequence: CASSPRGTGLGEQFF. Here the CDR3 DNA reads TGTGCCAGCAGCCCAAGGGGGACCGGGCTGGGTGAGCAGTTCTTC. The full variable domain, rest sourced from reference TRBV5-5 and TRBJ2-1, is DAGVTQSPTHLIKTRGQQVTLRCSPISGHKSVSWYQQVLGQGPQFIFQYYEKEERGRGNFPDRFSARQFPNYSSELNVNALLLGDSALYLCASSPRGTGLGEQFFGPGTRLTVL.

This chain connects TRBV7-9 to TRBJ2-5; TRBD1 agrees at 8 bases. Germline CDR1 and CDR2: SEHNR and FQNEAQ (reference sequence). V gave up 1 base and J gave up 2 bases; unmatched junction bases: 3. The CDR3 is made up of 15 amino acids. CDR3 residues: CASSLGDRLQETQYF. In DNA, the CDR3 is TGTGCCAGCAGCTTAGGGGACAGGCTTCAAGAGACCCAGTACTTC.

V usage is TRBV7-9 and J usage is TRBJ2-1; TRBD2 agrees at 11 bases. The CDR3 length is 18 residues. V shed 4 bases and J 2 bases; nucleotides not matched to a gene: 10. The V gene's germline CDR1 is SEHNR and CDR2 FQNEAQ (reference sequence). The CDR3 spells CASSSTSGSSTTYNEQFF. Written as DNA, the CDR3 is TGTGCCAGCAGCTCCACTAGCGGGAGCTCAACAACCTACAATGAGCAGTTCTTC. Based on the CDR3 plus reference TRBV7-9 and TRBJ2-1, the full variable domain is DTGVSQNPRHKITKRGQNVTFRCDPISEHNRLYWYRQTLGQGPEFLTYFQNEAQLEKSRLLSDRFSAERPKGSFSTLEIQRTEQGDSAMYLCASSSTSGSSTTYNEQFFGPGTRLTVL.

J is TRBJ1-1 and V is TRBV6-1; 10 bases align to TRBD1. From germline, CDR1 is MNHNS and CDR2 SASEGT. The CDR3 consists of 15 residues. J lost 2 bases, V lost 5 bases, and 5 bases had no gene match. The DNA for the CDR3 is TGTGCCAGCAGTAAGGACAGGGGGTCAAACACTGAAGCTTTCTTT. Translation: CASSKDRGSNTEAFF.